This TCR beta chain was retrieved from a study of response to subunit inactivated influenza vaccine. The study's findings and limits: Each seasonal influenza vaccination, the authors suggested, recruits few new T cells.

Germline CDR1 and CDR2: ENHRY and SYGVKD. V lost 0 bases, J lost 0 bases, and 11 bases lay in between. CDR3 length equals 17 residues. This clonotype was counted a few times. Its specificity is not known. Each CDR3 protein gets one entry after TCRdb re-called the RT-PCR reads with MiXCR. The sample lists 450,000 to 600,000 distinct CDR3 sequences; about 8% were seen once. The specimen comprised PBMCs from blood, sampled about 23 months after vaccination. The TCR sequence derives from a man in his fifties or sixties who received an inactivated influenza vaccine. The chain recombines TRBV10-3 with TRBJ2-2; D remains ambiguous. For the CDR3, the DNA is TGTGCCATCAGTGAGTCGCATTCTATCGCGAACACCGGGGAGCTGTTTTTT. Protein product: CAISESHSIANTGELFF.